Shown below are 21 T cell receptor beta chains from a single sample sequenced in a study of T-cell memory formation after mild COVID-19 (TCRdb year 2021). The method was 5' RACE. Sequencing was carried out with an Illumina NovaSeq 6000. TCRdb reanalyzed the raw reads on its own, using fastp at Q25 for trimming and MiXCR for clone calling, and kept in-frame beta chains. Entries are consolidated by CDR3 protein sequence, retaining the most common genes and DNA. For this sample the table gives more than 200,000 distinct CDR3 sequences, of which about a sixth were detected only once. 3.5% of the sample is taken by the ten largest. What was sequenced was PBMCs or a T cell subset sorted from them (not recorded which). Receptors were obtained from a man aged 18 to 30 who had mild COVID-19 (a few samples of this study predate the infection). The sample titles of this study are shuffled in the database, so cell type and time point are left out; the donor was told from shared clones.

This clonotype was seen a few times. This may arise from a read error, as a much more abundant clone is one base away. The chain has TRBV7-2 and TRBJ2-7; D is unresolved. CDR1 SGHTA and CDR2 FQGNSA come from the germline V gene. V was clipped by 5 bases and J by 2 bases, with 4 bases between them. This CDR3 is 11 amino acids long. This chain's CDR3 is CASSAPYEQYF. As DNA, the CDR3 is TGTGCCAGCAGCGCCCCCTACGAGCAGTACTTC.

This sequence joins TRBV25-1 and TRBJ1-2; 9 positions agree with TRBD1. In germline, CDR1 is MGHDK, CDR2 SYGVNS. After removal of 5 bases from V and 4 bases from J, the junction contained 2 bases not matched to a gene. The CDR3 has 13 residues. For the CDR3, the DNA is TGTGCCAGCAGTAGGACAGGGGTCTATGGCTACACCTTC. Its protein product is CASSRTGVYGYTF.

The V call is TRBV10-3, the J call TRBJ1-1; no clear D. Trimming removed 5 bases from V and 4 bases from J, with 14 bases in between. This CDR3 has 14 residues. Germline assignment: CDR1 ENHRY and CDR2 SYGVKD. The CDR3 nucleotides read TGTGCCATCAGTTTCCGGGAAGCCAGCACTGAAGCTTTCTTT. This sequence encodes CAISFREASTEAFF.

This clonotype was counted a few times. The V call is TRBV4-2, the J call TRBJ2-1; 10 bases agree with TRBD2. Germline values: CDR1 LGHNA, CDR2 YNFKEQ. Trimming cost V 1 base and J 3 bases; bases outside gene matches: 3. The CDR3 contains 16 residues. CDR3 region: CASSQAGLADYNEQFF. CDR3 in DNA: TGTGCCAGCAGCCAAGCCGGACTAGCGGACTACAATGAGCAGTTCTTC.

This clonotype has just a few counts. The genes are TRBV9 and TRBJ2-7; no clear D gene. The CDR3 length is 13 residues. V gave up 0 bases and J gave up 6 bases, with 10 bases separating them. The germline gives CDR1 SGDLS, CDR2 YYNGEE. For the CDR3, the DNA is TGTGCCAGCAGCGTAGCTAGGGTGGGCGAGCAGTACTTC. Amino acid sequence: CASSVARVGEQYF. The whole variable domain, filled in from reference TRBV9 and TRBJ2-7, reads DSGVTQTPKHLITATGQRVTLRCSPRSGDLSVYWYQQSLDQGLQFLIQYYNGEERAKGNILERFSAQQFPDLHSELNLSSLELGDSALYFCASSVARVGEQYFGPGTRLTVT.

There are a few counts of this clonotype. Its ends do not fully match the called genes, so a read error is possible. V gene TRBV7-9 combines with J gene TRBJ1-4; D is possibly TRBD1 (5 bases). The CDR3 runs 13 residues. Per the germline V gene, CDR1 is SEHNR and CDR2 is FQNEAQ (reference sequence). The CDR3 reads CASSPQGSSRGYF. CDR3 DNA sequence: TGTGCCAGCAGCCCCCAAGGGTCCTCTCGGGGGTATTTT.

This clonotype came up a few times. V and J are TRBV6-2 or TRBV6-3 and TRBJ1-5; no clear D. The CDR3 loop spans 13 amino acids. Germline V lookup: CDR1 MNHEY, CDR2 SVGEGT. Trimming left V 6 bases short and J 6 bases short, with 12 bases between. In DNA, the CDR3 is TGTGCCAGCAGGGACTTTGAGGGTCAGCCCCAGCATTTT. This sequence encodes CASRDFEGQPQHF.

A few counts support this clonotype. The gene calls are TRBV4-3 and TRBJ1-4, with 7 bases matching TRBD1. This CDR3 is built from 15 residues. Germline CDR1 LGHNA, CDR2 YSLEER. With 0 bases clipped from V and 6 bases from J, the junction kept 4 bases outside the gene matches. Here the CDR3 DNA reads TGCGCCAGCAGCCAAGATGGAGACAGGGATGAAAAACTGTTTTTT. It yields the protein CASSQDGDRDEKLFF.

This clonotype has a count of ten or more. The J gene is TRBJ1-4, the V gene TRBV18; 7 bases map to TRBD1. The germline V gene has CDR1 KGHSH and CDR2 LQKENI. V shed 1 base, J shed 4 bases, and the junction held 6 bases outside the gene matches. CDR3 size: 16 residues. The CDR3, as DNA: TGTGCCAGCTCACCACTGGCGGACAGGCGTAATGAAAAACTGTTTTTT. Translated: CASSPLADRRNEKLFF.

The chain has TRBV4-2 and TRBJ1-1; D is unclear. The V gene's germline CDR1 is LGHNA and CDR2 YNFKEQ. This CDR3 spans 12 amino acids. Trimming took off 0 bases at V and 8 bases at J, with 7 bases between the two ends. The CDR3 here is CASSQEGEEAFF. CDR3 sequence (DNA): TGTGCCAGCAGCCAAGAGGGAGAAGAAGCTTTCTTT.

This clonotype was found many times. In DNA form, the CDR3 reads TGCAGCGTTTGTTCCCAAACCCCCGAAGCTTTCTTT. It encodes CSVCSQTPEAFF. This rearrangement joins TRBV29-1 to TRBJ1-1, with D unclear. This CDR3 is built from 12 residues. Germline CDR1 and CDR2: SQVTM and ANQGSEA. Trimming removed 5 bases at V and 8 bases at J, with 15 bases between.

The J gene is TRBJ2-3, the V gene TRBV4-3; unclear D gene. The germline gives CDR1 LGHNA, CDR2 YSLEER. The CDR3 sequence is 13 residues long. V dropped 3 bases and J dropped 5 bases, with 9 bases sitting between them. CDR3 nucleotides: TGCGCCAGCAGCCAGGGCCCCGAAGATACGCAGTATTTT. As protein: CASSQGPEDTQYF.

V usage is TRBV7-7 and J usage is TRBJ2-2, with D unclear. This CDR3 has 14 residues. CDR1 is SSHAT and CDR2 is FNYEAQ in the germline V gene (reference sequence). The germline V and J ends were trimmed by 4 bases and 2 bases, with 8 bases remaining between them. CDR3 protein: CASSSVYNTGELFF. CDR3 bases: TGTGCCAGCAGCTCGGTTTATAACACCGGGGAGCTGTTTTTT.

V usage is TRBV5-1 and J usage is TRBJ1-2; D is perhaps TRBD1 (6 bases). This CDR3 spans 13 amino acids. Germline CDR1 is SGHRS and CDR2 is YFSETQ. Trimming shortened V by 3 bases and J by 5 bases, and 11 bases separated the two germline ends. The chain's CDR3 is CASSSAGAYGYTF. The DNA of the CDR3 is TGCGCCAGCAGCTCGGCGGGGGCATATGGCTACACCTTC.

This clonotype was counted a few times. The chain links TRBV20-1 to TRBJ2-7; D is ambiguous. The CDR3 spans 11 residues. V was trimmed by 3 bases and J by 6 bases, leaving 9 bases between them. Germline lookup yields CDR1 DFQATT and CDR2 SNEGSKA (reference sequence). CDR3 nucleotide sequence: TGCAGTGCTAGTCCGTATTTCGAGCAGTACGTC. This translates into CSASPYFEQYV.

The CDR3 bases are TGTGCCACCGCGGCCGCGACAGGGGGTCGAGATACGCAGTATTTT. This codes for CATAAATGGRDTQYF. The J gene is TRBJ2-3, the V gene TRBV28; 9 bases are a match to TRBD1. The V and J ends lost 10 bases and 5 bases, in that order; junction bases with no gene match: 13. Germline CDR1 is MDHEN and CDR2 is SYDVKM. This CDR3 spans 15 amino acids.

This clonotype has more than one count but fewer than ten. CDR3 in amino acids: CASSLGLAANVLTF. The CDR3 DNA follows: TGCGCCAGCAGCTTGGGACTAGCGGCCAACGTCCTGACTTTC. The V call is TRBV5-1, the J call TRBJ2-6, with 7 bases lining up with TRBD2. The CDR3 is 14 amino acids. Germline-derived CDR1 and CDR2 are SGHRS and YFSETQ. Trimming at V came to 0 bases and at J to 6 bases, leaving 0 bases not matched to a gene. The complete variable domain, with remaining parts taken from reference TRBV5-1 and TRBJ2-6, reads KAGVTQTPRYLIKTRGQQVTLSCSPISGHRSVSWYQQTPGQGLQFLFEYFSETQRNKGNFPGRFSGRQFSNSRSEMNVSTLELGDSALYLCASSLGLAANVLTFGAGSRLTVL.

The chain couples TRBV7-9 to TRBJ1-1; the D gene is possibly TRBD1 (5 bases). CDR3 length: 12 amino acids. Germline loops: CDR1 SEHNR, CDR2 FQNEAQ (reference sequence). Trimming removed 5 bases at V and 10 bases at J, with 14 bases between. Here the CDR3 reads CASSLGEGRAFF. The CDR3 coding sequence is TGTGCCAGCAGCCTAGGCGAGGGGCGAGCTTTCTTT.

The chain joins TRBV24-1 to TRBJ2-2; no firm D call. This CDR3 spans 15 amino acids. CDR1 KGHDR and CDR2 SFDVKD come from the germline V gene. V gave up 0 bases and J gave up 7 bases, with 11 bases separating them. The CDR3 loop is CATSDLPLPGGELFF. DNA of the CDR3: TGTGCCACCAGTGATTTGCCACTTCCGGGCGGGGAGCTGTTTTTT.

DNA of the CDR3: TGCAGTGCCACCCCGGGCCTCCGGGGGACCCAGTACTTC. Amino acids: CSATPGLRGTQYF. This chain joins TRBV20-1 and TRBJ2-5, with D tentatively TRBD2 (5 bases). Deletions cut 6 bases from V and 7 bases from J, with 18 bases between. Germline CDR1 and CDR2: DFQATT and SNEGSKA (reference sequence). The CDR3 runs 13 residues.

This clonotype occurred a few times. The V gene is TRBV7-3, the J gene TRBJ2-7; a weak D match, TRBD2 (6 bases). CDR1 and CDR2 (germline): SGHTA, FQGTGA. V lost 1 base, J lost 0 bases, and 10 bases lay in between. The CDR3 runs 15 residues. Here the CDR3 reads CASSLNGGSSYEQYF. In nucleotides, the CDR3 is TGTGCCAGCAGCTTAAACGGGGGAAGCTCCTACGAGCAGTACTTC.